Described below is a single TCR beta chain sequence and its context. What it binds is unknown. The data are from a study of resident and recirculating memory T cells in vitiligo. Overall study results and limits: Different lesions suggested infiltration by different T cell clones.

The CDR3 covers 17 residues. No patient showed confetti depigmentation, a clinical sign of active disease. Profiling relied on immunoSEQ multiplex PCR, and the TCRdb table lists in-frame clones only, not all of them. This sample has around 70,000 clones, with approximately 91% found just once. The receptor was derived from a male donor with vitiligo. The rearrangement joins TRBV21-1 to TRBJ2-5; TRBD1 is taken as the D call from the table, unchecked against the DNA. TRBV21-1 is a pseudogene locus. The sequencing sample was made of blood. As DNA, the CDR3 is TGTGCCAGCAGCAAAGATAGGGGCAGGGGTTGTCGGGAGACCCAGTACTTC. Its protein product is CASSKDRGRGCRETQYF.